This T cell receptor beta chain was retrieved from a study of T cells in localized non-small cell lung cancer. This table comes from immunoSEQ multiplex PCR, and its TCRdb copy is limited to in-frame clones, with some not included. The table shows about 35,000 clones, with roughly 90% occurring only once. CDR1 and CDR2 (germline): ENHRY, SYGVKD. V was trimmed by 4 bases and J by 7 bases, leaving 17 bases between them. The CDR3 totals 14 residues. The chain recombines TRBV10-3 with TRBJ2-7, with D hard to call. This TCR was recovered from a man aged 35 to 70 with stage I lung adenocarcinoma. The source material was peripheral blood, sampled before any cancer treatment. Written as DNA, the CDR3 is TGTGCCATCAGTGTAACGTCCTCCGCGCGAGAGCAGTACTTC. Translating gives CAISVTSSAREQYF.